This T cell receptor beta chain comes out of a study of T cell repertoires in cytomegalovirus infection. Across the study: An indication of both CMV infection and matching HLA type came from public TCR beta signatures. Study findings and constraints: Cumulative frequency (of public TCR beta family members) identified carriers of CMV plus the relevant HLA. In two of eight donors, the top clonotype was HLA-C-restricted CMV-specific.

V gave up 2 bases and J gave up 0 bases, with 9 bases separating them. This CDR3 contains 15 residues. CDR1 is MDHEN and CDR2 is SYDVKM in the germline V gene. This clonotype has just a few counts. What it binds is not known. In TCRdb, the reads were re-called with MiXCR into one record per CDR3 protein. Here the sample spans around 630,000 distinct CDR3 sequences, approximately 25% being singletons. This clonotype was obtained from a human donor in good health (CMV status not recorded). Some clones in this sample may be carry-over from other donors' samples. The sample taken for sequencing was CD8+ T cells from PBMCs. V and J are TRBV28 and TRBJ2-3; D remains unclear. The CDR3 DNA sequence: TGTGCCAGCAGTTTAACGGAAGAAAGCACAGATACGCAGTATTTT. Translation: CASSLTEESTDTQYF.